This note documents a single T cell receptor (beta chain) sequence. What it recognizes is unknown. The sample belongs to a study of shared clonotypes between healthy human individuals. The wider study: Each donor's CD4 naive and CD4 memory cells filled three plates apiece, CD8 naive two, and CD8 memory one. Findings and caveats of the study: About 5% was the fraction of naive CD4 clonotypes found shared across a few donors.

It was into CD45RA+ naive and CD45RA-negative memory subsets that the CD4+ cells were split. Deep-level assay runs were performed. Using immunoSEQ multiplex PCR, the repertoire was profiled, and TCRdb retains in-frame clones only, with some absent. The sample includes about 2.3 million clones, roughly 92% of them seen just once. The sequence came from a man between 18 and 29 years old in good health. Some clones in this sample may be carry-over from other donors' samples. Sequenced: naive CD4+ T cells from PBMCs. Subset noted: CD45RA+ positively selected.

The DNA of the CDR3 is TGCAGCGTTGTTGAAGCGGGAGGGCCGAGGGCCGAGCAGTACTTC. Translating gives CSVVEAGGPRAEQYF. The gene calls are TRBV29-1 and TRBJ2-7; 10 nucleotides align to TRBD2. The V gene's germline CDR1 is SQVTM and CDR2 ANQGSEA. The CDR3 contains 15 residues. V shed 4 bases and J 6 bases; nucleotides not matched to a gene: 12.